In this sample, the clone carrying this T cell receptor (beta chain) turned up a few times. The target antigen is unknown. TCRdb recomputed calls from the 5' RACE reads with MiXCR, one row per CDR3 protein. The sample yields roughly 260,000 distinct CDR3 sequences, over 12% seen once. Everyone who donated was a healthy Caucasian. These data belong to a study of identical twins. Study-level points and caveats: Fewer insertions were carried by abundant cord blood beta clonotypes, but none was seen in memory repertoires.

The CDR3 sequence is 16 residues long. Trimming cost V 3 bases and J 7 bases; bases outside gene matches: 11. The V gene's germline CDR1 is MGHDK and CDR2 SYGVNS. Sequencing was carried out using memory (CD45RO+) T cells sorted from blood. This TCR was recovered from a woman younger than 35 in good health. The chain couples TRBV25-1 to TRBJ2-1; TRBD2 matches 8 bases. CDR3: CASSESGRGRVNEQFF. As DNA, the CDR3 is TGTGCCAGCAGTGAGAGCGGGAGAGGGAGGGTAAATGAGCAGTTCTTC.